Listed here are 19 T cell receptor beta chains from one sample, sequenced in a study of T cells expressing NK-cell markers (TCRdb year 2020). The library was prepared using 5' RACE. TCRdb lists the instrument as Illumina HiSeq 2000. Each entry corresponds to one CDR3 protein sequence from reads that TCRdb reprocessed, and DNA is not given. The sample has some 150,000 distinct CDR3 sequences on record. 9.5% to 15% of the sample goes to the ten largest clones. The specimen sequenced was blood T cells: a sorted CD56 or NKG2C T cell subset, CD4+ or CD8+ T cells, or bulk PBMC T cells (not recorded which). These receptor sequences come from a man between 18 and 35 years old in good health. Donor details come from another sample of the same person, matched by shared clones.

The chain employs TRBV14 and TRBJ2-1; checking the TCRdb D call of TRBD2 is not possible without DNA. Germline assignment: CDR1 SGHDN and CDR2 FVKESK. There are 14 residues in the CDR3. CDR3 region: CASSQELAGNEQFF.

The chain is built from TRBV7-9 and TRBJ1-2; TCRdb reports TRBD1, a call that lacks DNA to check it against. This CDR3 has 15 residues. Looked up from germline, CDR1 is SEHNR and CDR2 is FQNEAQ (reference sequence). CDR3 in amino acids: CASSLERQGANGYTF.

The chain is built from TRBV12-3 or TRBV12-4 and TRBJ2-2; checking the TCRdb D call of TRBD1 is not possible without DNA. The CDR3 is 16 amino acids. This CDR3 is CASSFFIGTYTGELFF.

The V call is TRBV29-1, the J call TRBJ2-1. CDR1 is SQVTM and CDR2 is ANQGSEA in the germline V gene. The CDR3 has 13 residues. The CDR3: CSVVFPTNNEQFF.

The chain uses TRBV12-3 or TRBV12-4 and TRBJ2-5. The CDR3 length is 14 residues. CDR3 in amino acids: CASRALGTTVTQYF.

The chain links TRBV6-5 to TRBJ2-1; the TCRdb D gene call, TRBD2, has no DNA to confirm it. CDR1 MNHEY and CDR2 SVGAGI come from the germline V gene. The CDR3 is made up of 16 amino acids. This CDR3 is CASSSSASGSGNEQFF.

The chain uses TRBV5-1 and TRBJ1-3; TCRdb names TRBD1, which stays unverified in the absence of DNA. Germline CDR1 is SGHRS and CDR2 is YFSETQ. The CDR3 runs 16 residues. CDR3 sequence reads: CASSSPDGISGNTIYF.

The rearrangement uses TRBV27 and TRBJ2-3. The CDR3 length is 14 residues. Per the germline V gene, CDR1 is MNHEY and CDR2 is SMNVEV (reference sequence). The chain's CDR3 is CASSLQVQPDTQYF.

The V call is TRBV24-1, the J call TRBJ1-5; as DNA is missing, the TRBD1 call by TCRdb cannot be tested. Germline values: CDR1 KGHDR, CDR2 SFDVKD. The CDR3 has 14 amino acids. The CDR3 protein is CATSEGTGNQHQHF.

The CDR3: CASSLTGVDQPQHF. The chain uses TRBV27 and TRBJ1-5; the D call of TRBD1 rests on TCRdb alone, since no DNA is present to check it. The CDR3 contains 14 residues. Germline V gene lookup returns CDR1 MNHEY and CDR2 SMNVEV (reference sequence).

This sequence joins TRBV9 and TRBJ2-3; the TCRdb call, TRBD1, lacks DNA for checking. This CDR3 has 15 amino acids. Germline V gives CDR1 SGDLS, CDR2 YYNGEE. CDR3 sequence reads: CASSAVQGSGDTQYF.

The CDR3 protein is CATSDSTAWHNEQFF. The chain combines TRBV24-1 with TRBJ2-1; without DNA, the TCRdb call of TRBD1 cannot be checked. CDR1 is KGHDR and CDR2 is SFDVKD in the germline V gene. The CDR3 consists of 15 residues.

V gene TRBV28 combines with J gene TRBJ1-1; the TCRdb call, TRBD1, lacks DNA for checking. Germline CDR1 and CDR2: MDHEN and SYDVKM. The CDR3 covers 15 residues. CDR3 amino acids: CASTHGRGMNTEAFF.

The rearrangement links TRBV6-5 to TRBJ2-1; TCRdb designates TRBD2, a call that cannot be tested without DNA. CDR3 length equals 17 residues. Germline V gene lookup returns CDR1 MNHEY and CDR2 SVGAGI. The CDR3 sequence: CASSYSFTTSGHNEQFF.

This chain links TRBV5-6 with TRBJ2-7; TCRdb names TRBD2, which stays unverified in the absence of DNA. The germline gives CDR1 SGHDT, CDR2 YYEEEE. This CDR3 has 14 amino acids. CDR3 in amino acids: CASSFYSRGHEQYF.

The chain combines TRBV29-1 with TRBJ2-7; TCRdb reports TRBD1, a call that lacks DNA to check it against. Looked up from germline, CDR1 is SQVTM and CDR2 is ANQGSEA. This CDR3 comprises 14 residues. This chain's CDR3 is CSGLGAGGRNEQYF.

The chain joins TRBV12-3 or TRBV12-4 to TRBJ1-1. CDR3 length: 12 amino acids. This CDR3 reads CASTVYGTEAFF.

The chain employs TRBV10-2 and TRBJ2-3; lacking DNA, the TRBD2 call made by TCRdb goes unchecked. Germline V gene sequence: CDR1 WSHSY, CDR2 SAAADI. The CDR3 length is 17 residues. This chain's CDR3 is CASSEWGSGGSTDTQYF.

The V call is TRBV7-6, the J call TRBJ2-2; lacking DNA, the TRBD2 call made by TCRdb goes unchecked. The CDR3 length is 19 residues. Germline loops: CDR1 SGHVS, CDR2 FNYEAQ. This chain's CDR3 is CASSHKGLAGVENTGELFF.